This TCR beta chain was identified in a study of cytomegalovirus exposure and HLA in healthy donors. Study-wide results and caveats: In a later analysis, HLA-associated TCR beta chains were more clonally expanded than equally common others. Indistinguishable V segments such as TRBV6-2 and TRBV6-3 were excluded. Later on, a genetic analysis was performed. It linked a missense variant in DCLRE1C with V- and J-gene trimming of TCR beta.

This clone appeared a few times. The antigen is unknown. The CDR3 spans 14 residues. Trimming left V 5 bases short and J 5 bases short, with 15 bases between. Looked up from germline, CDR1 is SGHTA and CDR2 is FQGNSA. PCR was performed using 60 Vbeta and 13 Jbeta primers. Profiling relied on immunoSEQ multiplex PCR, and the TCRdb table lists in-frame clones only, not all of them. The top ten hold approximately 21% of the sample, which has about 82,000 clones, 55% to 70% seen once. The sequence came from a woman between 50 and 59 years old in good health and CMV-seropositive. The chain recombines TRBV7-2 with TRBJ1-1; no firm D call. Sequencing input: PBMCs. The CDR3 loop is CASSPDLGETEAFF. CDR3 nucleotides: TGTGCCAGCAGCCCCGACCTAGGAGAGACTGAAGCTTTCTTT.